These T cell receptor beta chains were read from a single sample in a study of T cells expressing NK-cell markers. From the 5' RACE reads, TCRdb lists one entry per CDR3 protein and no DNA. This sample's table has about 550,000 distinct CDR3 sequences. The sample consisted of blood T cells: a sorted CD56 or NKG2C T cell subset, CD4+ or CD8+ T cells, or bulk PBMC T cells (not recorded which). The receptors originated from a man between 18 and 29 years old in good health. Both conserved end residues are part of each CDR3.

J gene: TRBJ2-2
V gene: TRBV29-1
CDR3 protein: CSVEERTNTGELFF

J gene: TRBJ1-5
V gene: TRBV19
CDR3 protein: CASTLRGSQPQHF

J gene: TRBJ2-2
V gene: TRBV29-1
CDR3 protein: CSVEVLTGFTGELFF

J gene: TRBJ2-5
V gene: TRBV15
CDR3 protein: CATSSLVSRGETQYF

J gene: TRBJ2-5
V gene: TRBV5-1
CDR3 protein: CASSPERQRETQYF

J gene: TRBJ2-3
V gene: TRBV6-6
CDR3 protein: CASSYPQTDTQYF

J gene: TRBJ1-5
V gene: TRBV7-2
CDR3 protein: CASSPNQPQHF

J gene: TRBJ2-2
V gene: TRBV27
CDR3 protein: CASSLLAGEVVGELFF

J gene: TRBJ2-3
V gene: TRBV3-1
CDR3 protein: CASSPPSGRNIDTQYF

J gene: TRBJ2-1
V gene: TRBV20-1
CDR3 protein: CSAREGSAGANYNEQFF

J gene: TRBJ1-4
V gene: TRBV7-9
CDR3 protein: CASSLGVSERLFF

J gene: TRBJ2-2
V gene: TRBV12-3/TRBV12-4
CDR3 protein: CASRRTENTGELFF

J gene: TRBJ1-1
V gene: TRBV28
CDR3 protein: CASSRRQGLHLNTEAFF

J gene: TRBJ2-1
V gene: TRBV20-1
CDR3 protein: CSARDHLGSGGYNEQFF

J gene: TRBJ2-1
V gene: TRBV25-1
CDR3 protein: CASRRGLVPEQFF

J gene: TRBJ2-1
V gene: TRBV6-5
CDR3 protein: CARSFRVGRGDEQFF

J gene: TRBJ2-6
V gene: TRBV5-1
CDR3 protein: CASSWTGFKGANVLTF

J gene: TRBJ2-5
V gene: TRBV27
CDR3 protein: CASSLSAALNQETQYF

J gene: TRBJ2-4
V gene: TRBV7-6
CDR3 protein: CASSPGRLIAKNIQYF

J gene: TRBJ2-7
V gene: TRBV6-5
CDR3 protein: CASRRDRVAYEQYF

J gene: TRBJ1-2
V gene: TRBV19
CDR3 protein: CASNKGAPNYGYTF

J gene: TRBJ2-1
V gene: TRBV29-1
CDR3 protein: CSVGWEAAAFF

J gene: TRBJ2-7
V gene: TRBV6-2/TRBV6-3
CDR3 protein: CASSYSIRQVF

J gene: TRBJ1-1
V gene: TRBV11-2
CDR3 protein: CASSLVPGGTEAFF

J gene: TRBJ2-6
V gene: TRBV9
CDR3 protein: CASSVSTRHYEGANVLTF

J gene: TRBJ1-4
V gene: TRBV10-3
CDR3 protein: CAISESASGGEKLFF

J gene: TRBJ2-3
V gene: TRBV3-1
CDR3 protein: CASSQRGLALTDTQYF

J gene: TRBJ1-1
V gene: TRBV15
CDR3 protein: CATSRASTMATEAFF

J gene: TRBJ2-5
V gene: TRBV12-5
CDR3 protein: CASGVTLETQYF

J gene: TRBJ2-3
V gene: TRBV6-1
CDR3 protein: CASRSRRAFSTDTQYF

J gene: TRBJ2-1
V gene: TRBV30
CDR3 protein: CAWSVQGYNEQFF

J gene: TRBJ2-1
V gene: TRBV20-1
CDR3 protein: CSAGTSGQYNEQFF

J gene: TRBJ2-7
V gene: TRBV3-1
CDR3 protein: CASSQGDTNAYEQYF

J gene: TRBJ1-5
V gene: TRBV10-3
CDR3 protein: CAAGEQVQEPQHF

J gene: TRBJ2-7
V gene: TRBV7-9
CDR3 protein: CASSFGQGIGEQYF

J gene: TRBJ2-2
V gene: TRBV15
CDR3 protein: CATSRGGGARELFF

J gene: TRBJ2-6
V gene: TRBV18
CDR3 protein: CASSPSLAGGSGANVLTF